This T cell receptor beta chain was identified during a study of T cell changes during pregnancy in multiple sclerosis. This CDR3 is built from 16 residues. V lost 5 bases and J lost 3; bases outside the gene matches: 13. The V gene's germline CDR1 is LNHDA and CDR2 SQIVND (reference sequence). The table came from immunoSEQ multiplex PCR; TCRdb's copy has only in-frame clones and leaves some out. The sample has 50,000 or so clones, 90% to 95% seen once; the top ten hold approximately 2.2%. The chain uses TRBV19 and TRBJ2-7; 7 bases are a match to TRBD1. Sample: peripheral blood, taken in the third trimester of pregnancy. This clonotype originated in a female donor with multiple sclerosis, enrolled in a pregnancy study. CDR3 in DNA: TGTGCCAGTAGTGATCCCGGGACAGAGAATCTCTACGAGCAGTACTTC. Amino acid sequence: CASSDPGTENLYEQYF.